This TCR beta chain was recorded in a study of T cells in Graves' hyperthyroidism and ophthalmopathy. Overall study context: It was at initial diagnosis, before any treatment, that peripheral blood was collected.

General study results and limits: Ophthalmopathy cases were set apart from stable hyperthyroidism by a 13 V-J model.

Clinicians diagnosed patients from clinical symptoms, serum thyroxine and TRAb, thyroid ultrasound and orbital computed tomography. Out of about 10 ml of fresh peripheral blood came the PBMCs. Amplification of TCR beta CDR3 regions used RNA as the template. The primer set for the first-round RT-PCR of the TCR CDR3 was HTBI. TCRdb recomputed calls from the multiplex PCR reads with MiXCR, one row per CDR3 protein. The sample includes 300,000 to 500,000 distinct CDR3 sequences, over 13% of them seen just once. As for this clonotype: Its antigen is unknown.

Germline CDR1 LNHDA, CDR2 SQIVND (reference sequence). There are 16 residues in the CDR3. Trimming took off 7 bases at V and 1 base at J, with 19 bases between the two ends. Sequenced: blood. This TCR came from a man aged 45 to 65 with Graves' ophthalmopathy. The chain uses TRBV19 and TRBJ1-1; TRBD1 is a possible D gene (6 bases). The CDR3 loop reads CASTGGGTGPNTEAFF. CDR3 sequence (DNA): TGTGCCAGTACGGGAGGGGGAACAGGGCCGAACACTGAAGCTTTCTTT.